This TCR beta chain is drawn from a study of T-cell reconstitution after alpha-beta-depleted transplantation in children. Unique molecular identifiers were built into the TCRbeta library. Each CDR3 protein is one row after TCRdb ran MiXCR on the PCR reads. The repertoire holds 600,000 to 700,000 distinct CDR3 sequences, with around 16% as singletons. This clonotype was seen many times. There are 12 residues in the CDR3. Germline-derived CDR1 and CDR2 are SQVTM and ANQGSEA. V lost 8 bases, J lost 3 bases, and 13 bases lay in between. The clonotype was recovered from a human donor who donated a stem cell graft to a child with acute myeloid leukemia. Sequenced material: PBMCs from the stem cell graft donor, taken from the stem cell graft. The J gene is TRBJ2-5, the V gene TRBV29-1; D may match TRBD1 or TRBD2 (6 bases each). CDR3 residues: CSSRRGEETQYF. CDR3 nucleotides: TGCAGCTCAAGGAGGGGGGAAGAGACCCAGTACTTC.